Only a few counts were recorded for the clone carrying this T cell receptor beta chain. Antigen unknown. V lost 5 bases to trimming and J lost 1 base; unmatched junction nucleotides: 5. The CDR3 contains 16 residues. Germline CDR1 and CDR2: SGHTA and FQGNSA. These data come from a study of response to subunit inactivated influenza vaccine. General study results and limits: There was a suggestion from the authors that each seasonal influenza vaccination recruits few new T cells.

TCRdb ran MiXCR on the RT-PCR reads and lists one entry per CDR3 protein. The sample shows around 790,000 distinct CDR3 sequences, about 20% of them seen only once. The sequence was obtained from a man aged 50 to 59 who received an inactivated influenza vaccine. This specimen was PBMCs from blood, taken about 5 days after vaccination. The gene calls are TRBV7-2 and TRBJ1-6; 7 nucleotides line up with TRBD1. For the CDR3, the DNA is TGTGCCAGCAGCATGACAGGGAAGTCCTATAATTCACCCCTCCACTTT. Translation: CASSMTGKSYNSPLHF.